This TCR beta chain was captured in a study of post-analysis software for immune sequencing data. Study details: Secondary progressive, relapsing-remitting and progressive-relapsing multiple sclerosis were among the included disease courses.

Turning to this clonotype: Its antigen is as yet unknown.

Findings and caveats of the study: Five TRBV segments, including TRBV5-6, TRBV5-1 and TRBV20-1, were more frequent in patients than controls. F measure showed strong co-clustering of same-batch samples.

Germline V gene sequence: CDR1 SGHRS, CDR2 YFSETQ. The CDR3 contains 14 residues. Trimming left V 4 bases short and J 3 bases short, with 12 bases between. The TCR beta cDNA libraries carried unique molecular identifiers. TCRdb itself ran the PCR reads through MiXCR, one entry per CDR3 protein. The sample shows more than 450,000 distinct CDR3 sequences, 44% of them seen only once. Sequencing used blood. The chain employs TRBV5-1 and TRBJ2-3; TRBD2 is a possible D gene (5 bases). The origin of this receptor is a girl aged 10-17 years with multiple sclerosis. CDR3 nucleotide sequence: TGCGCCAGCAGCCCGAAGCGCGGGACAGATACGCAGTATTTT. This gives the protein CASSPKRGTDTQYF. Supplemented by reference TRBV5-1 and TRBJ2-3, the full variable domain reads KAGVTQTPRYLIKTRGQQVTLSCSPISGHRSVSWYQQTPGQGLQFLFEYFSETQRNKGNFPGRFSGRQFSNSRSEMNVSTLELGDSALYLCASSPKRGTDTQYFGPGTRLTVL.